A selection of T cell receptor beta chains follows, all from one sample in a study of T-cell memory formation after mild COVID-19. TCRdb re-called the 5' RACE reads through MiXCR, storing one row per CDR3 protein. The profile covers 70,000 to 100,000 distinct CDR3 sequences, with around 15% appearing a single time and 39% taken by the ten largest. The sample taken for sequencing was PBMCs or a T cell subset sorted from them (not recorded which). The receptor set was obtained from a man aged 18 to 30 who had mild COVID-19 (a few samples of this study predate the infection). Cell type and time point are not known. CDR3s include the opening cysteine and the closing phenylalanine or tryptophan. A D gene is named only where the DNA matches it firmly. Expanded clones get a size class; other rows say once, few or many, or leave the size out.

NA,13,TRBJ2-2,TRBV24-1,NA,CATSETATGELFF,TGTGCCACCAGTGAGACCGCCACCGGGGAGCTGTTTTTT
NA,15,TRBJ2-5,TRBV5-1,NA,CASSLERTYQETQYF,TGCGCCAGCAGCTTGGAAAGGACCTACCAAGAGACCCAGTACTTC
NA,15,TRBJ2-7,TRBV1,NA,CTSSQTGGETYEQYF,TGCACCAGCAGCCAGACAGGGGGTGAAACCTACGAGCAGTACTTC
NA,15,TRBJ1-6,TRBV4-3,NA,CASSQVQGRYSPLHF,TGCGCCAGCAGCCAAGTTCAGGGTCGATATTCACCCCTCCACTTT
NA,12,TRBJ1-5,TRBV20-1,TRBD1,CGGQGSNQPQHF,TGCGGAGGACAGGGTAGCAATCAGCCCCAGCATTTT
NA,14,TRBJ2-1,TRBV7-9,NA,CASSSRGSGDEQFF,TGTGCCAGCAGCTCGCGAGGTTCGGGCGATGAGCAGTTCTTC
many,16,TRBJ1-1,TRBV12-3/TRBV12-4,NA,CASSLNTGPLGGEAFF,TGTGCCAGCAGTCTCAATACAGGGCCCCTAGGTGGTGAAGCTTTCTTT
few,15,TRBJ2-3,TRBV5-1,NA,CASSLTGPRTDTQYF,TGCGCCAGCAGCTTGACAGGTCCACGCACAGATACGCAGTATTTT
NA,15,TRBJ1-5,TRBV5-1,TRBD1,CASSWRLTGHQPQHF,TGCGCCAGCAGCTGGAGGTTGACAGGGCATCAGCCCCAGCATTTT
NA,15,TRBJ2-1,TRBV7-2,TRBD2,CASSLKASGGDEQFF,TGTGCCAGCAGCTTAAAGGCTAGCGGGGGGGATGAGCAGTTCTTC
NA,14,TRBJ2-5,TRBV6-5,NA,CASSYVSRWETQYF,TGTGCCAGCAGTTACGTCTCGCGCTGGGAGACCCAGTACTTC
few,14,TRBJ1-5,TRBV9,NA,CASSAWDSNQPQHF,TGTGCCAGCAGCGCCTGGGATAGCAATCAGCCCCAGCATTTT
NA,17,TRBJ2-3,TRBV24-1,TRBD2,CATSDPLAGEGGDTQYF,TGTGCCACCAGTGACCCCCTAGCGGGGGAAGGGGGAGATACGCAGTATTTT
many,14,TRBJ1-1,TRBV6-5,NA,CASSYWGLNTEAFF,TGTGCCAGCAGTTATTGGGGTTTGAACACTGAAGCTTTCTTT
few,14,TRBJ1-1,TRBV5-1,NA,CASSLYGANTEAFF,TGCGCCAGCAGCTTGTATGGGGCGAACACTGAAGCTTTCTTT
many,16,TRBJ2-3,TRBV7-2,TRBD2,CASSLTSGGATDTQYF,TGTGCCAGCAGCTTGACTAGCGGGGGGGCCACAGATACGCAGTATTTT
few,14,TRBJ2-3,TRBV20-1,NA,CSASSEGASDTQYF,TGCAGTGCTAGCTCCGAAGGGGCTTCAGATACGCAGTATTTT
few,16,TRBJ2-3,TRBV14,NA,CASSHPPARSTDTQYF,TGTGCCAGCAGCCACCCGCCTGCCCGCTCAACAGATACGCAGTATTTT
few,15,TRBJ1-6,TRBV4-1,TRBD1,CASSQGQGGNSPLHF,TGCGCCAGCAGCCAAGGACAGGGCGGTAATTCACCCCTCCACTTT
few,17,TRBJ1-6,TRBV7-2,TRBD1,CASSLVRGSLRNSPLHF,TGTGCCAGCAGCTTAGTCAGGGGGTCGCTTCGTAATTCACCCCTCCACTTT
many,16,TRBJ1-5,TRBV7-8,NA,CASSPYGGVSNQPQHF,TGTGCCAGCAGCCCCTACGGAGGGGTTAGCAATCAGCCCCAGCATTTT
NA,17,TRBJ1-5,TRBV30,TRBD1,CAWSTGTGVVSNQPQHF,TGTGCCTGGAGCACCGGGACAGGGGTTGTAAGCAATCAGCCCCAGCATTTT
once,15,TRBJ1-1,TRBV7-9,TRBD1,CASSSTGGGWTEAFF,TGTGCCAGCAGCTCGACAGGGGGCGGTTGGACTGAAGCTTTCTTT
NA,13,TRBJ1-4,TRBV6-5,NA,CASSYGPDEKLFF,TGTGCCAGCAGTTACGGACCGGATGAAAAACTGTTTTTT
few,17,TRBJ2-5,TRBV7-8,NA,CASSLPKGYLARETQYF,TGTGCCAGCAGCTTACCCAAAGGTTACTTAGCACGAGAGACCCAGTACTTC
NA,13,TRBJ2-3,TRBV29-1,TRBD2,CSVGGMGSDTQYF,TGCAGCGTGGGAGGGATGGGGTCAGATACGCAGTATTTT
few,16,TRBJ2-3,TRBV6-5,NA,CASSSLRVGSTDTQYF,TGTGCCAGCAGTTCCCTCCGGGTAGGCAGCACAGATACGCAGTATTTT
NA,15,TRBJ2-3,TRBV11-3,TRBD2,CASSQWSGGTDTQYF,TGTGCCAGCAGTCAATGGAGCGGGGGGACAGATACGCAGTATTTT
few,16,TRBJ1-1,TRBV9,NA,CASSTEGSLGNTEAFF,TGTGCCAGCAGCACAGAGGGCTCCCTCGGGAACACTGAAGCTTTCTTT
NA,15,TRBJ2-7,TRBV7-2,NA,CASSLVHDSPGEQYF,TGTGCCAGCAGCTTAGTCCACGATTCCCCGGGCGAGCAGTACTTC
few,17,TRBJ2-5,TRBV14,NA,CASSRSGYGVYQETQYF,TGTGCCAGCAGCCGAAGTGGGTACGGAGTGTACCAAGAGACCCAGTACTTC
many,14,TRBJ2-3,TRBV7-2,TRBD2,CASSLELAGDTQYF,TGTGCCAGCAGCTTAGAGCTAGCGGGAGATACGCAGTATTTT